Sequencing of this TCR beta chain was carried out in a study of immune heterogeneity within non-small cell lung tumors (dated by TCRdb to the late 2010s). In the study overall: Histology comprised a handful of squamous cell carcinomas, more than 8 non-squamous carcinomas and 1 tumor not otherwise specified. For mutant peptides 8 to 11 amino acids long, netMHCpan-3.0 predicted neoantigen binding to the HLA alleles of each patient. To look at intratumoral immune heterogeneity, the study ran whole-exome sequencing, RNA-seq and TCR beta repertoire sequencing on several spatially distinct regions taken from every NSCLC tumor. TCR repertoire analysis included about 57 tumor loci from approximately 15 patients, whereas transcriptome data included only around 44 loci from roughly 12 patients. Results the study describes overall, beyond this receptor: Within a given patient, the same dominant CDR3B clonotypes showed up repeatedly across loci, although different tumor locations also carried unique high-frequency clones. High-frequency TCR beta clonotypes were found to be largely distinct between individual patients. Local T-cell repertoire clonality showed a statistically significant but moderate positive correlation with local tumor mutational burden (R about 0.31).

Genomic DNA was extracted from bulk tumor tissue and used as the TCR template, and approximately 600 ng gDNA was amplified per sample. During surgery, several biopsies were collected from each primary tumor and placed as far from one another as possible within the tumor mass. The study cohort was described as untreated and was composed of newly diagnosed NSCLC cases undergoing curative surgery. Donors were some 15 newly diagnosed non-small cell lung cancer patients undergoing surgery with curative intent. Resected tumor masses were reviewed by two independent pathologists. Only DNA and RNA samples of high quality went on to sequencing. The TCR beta CDR3 region was amplified with a multiplex PCR system, in which a first round of 10 cycles was run using 32 V-gene forward and 13 J-gene reverse primers. A QIAGEN Multiplex PCR Kit was used for first-round PCR, and the primer sequences were filed in Chinese patent CN105087789A. A second PCR round added Illumina universal primers using the Phusion High-Fidelity PCR Kit. TCR libraries were paired-end sequenced at 151 bp read length on the Illumina HiSeq X Ten platform. As for the authors' bioinformatics: Cutadapt removed reads without multiplex PCR primers, PEAR merged read pairs, and MiXCR with default settings called CDR3 regions. Repertoire diversity used Shannon entropy, and clonality was computed as one minus Shannon entropy divided by ln of productive unique sequence count. Clonotypes present at frequencies of at least 0.5% were defined as dominant or high-frequency T-cell clones. The public reads were quality trimmed at Q25 with fastp and then assembled into clones with MiXCR by TCRdb, keeping productive beta chains. Rows are unified per CDR3 protein, each entry keeping the most common DNA and genes. The V and J calls were not made by the authors but by TCRdb's processing. The sample has more than 10,000 distinct CDR3 sequences on record, about 22% of them singletons. The biggest ten clones account for approximately 4.2% of the sample.

This clonotype was observed a few times. Its antigen is unknown. No much larger clonotype is one base removed from it; base qualities were not supplied. CDR1 SEHNR and CDR2 FQNEAQ are derived from the germline V gene (reference sequence). Trimming at the junction amounts to 5 bases on V and 2 bases on J, and the germline ends lie 18 bases apart. The cysteine opens and the phenylalanine closes a CDR3 of 16 amino acids. Only the CDR3 DNA stays, 48 bases, in frame from base 1. Recombination joined TRBV7-9 with TRBJ1-1; D gene: possibly TRBD1, on 5 matching bases. The source is a man in his 60s with non-small cell lung cancer. The sample comprised lung tumor tissue. The sequence in DNA is TGTGCCAGCAGCACAGAGCTCGGGGGGGATAACACTGAAGCTTTCTTT. Translated, this gives CASSTELGGDNTEAFF.